This T cell receptor beta chain was observed in a study of blood T cell repertoires in COVID-19. TCRdb's table, derived via immunoSEQ multiplex PCR, lists solely in-frame clones and lacks some. Of tens of thousands of clones in the sample, around 86% were seen once. CDR1 and CDR2 (germline): SGHTS, YDEGEE. V lost 0 bases to trimming and J lost 5 bases; unmatched junction nucleotides: 4. The CDR3 runs to 15 residues. The clonotype comes from a human donor in a cohort sampled during active COVID-19. The chain recombines TRBV5-8 with TRBJ2-5; TRBD1 matches 10 bases. The sample was peripheral blood. CDR3 coding DNA: TGTGCCAGCAGCTTGGTAGGACAGGGGGTTGAGACCCAGTACTTC. Translating it yields CASSLVGQGVETQYF.